Ten or more counts support the clone carrying this T cell receptor (beta chain). Its specificity is not known. Every patient had bone marrow sampled while the disease was active. This specimen comes from a study of read filtering for tumor transcriptome and immune sequencing. Study in general: After DNase treatment, RNA was made into whole-transcriptome libraries. Study-level findings and limits: Approximately 77% of IR-seq clonotypes had a single read, yet these held about 3.5% of reads. Correlation between methods rose after single-read clonotypes were removed.

CDR3 size: 15 residues. V shed 5 bases and J 6 bases; nucleotides not matched to a gene: 10. Molecular barcoded adaptors covering alpha/delta and beta/gamma chains were used on around 400 ng RNA. TCRdb redid the calling of the reads with MiXCR, one entry per CDR3 protein. This table holds 90,000 to 95,000 distinct CDR3 sequences, 20% to 25% found once. This TCR was sampled from a donor aged 40 or over with multiple myeloma. This chain joins TRBV12-3 or TRBV12-4 and TRBJ1-5, with 7 bases that match TRBD1. Sample: a population of CD138-negative cells sorted from bone marrow. The CDR3 protein is CASSVSSQGFQPQHF. The DNA of the CDR3 is TGTGCCAGCAGTGTTTCCTCACAGGGGTTTCAGCCCCAGCATTTT.